The present T cell receptor (beta chain) was sequenced within a study of cytomegalovirus exposure and HLA in healthy donors. V was pared by 3 bases and J by 5 bases, with 13 bases between. In germline, CDR1 is MDHEN, CDR2 SYDVKM. This CDR3 comprises 14 residues. This clone was seen just once. Its cognate antigen is unknown. The data were produced by immunoSEQ multiplex PCR, yet TCRdb's version contains in-frame clones alone and is incomplete. The sample includes more than 110,000 clones, approximately 94% of them seen just once. Broader study findings: In vitro data verified a few CMV-associated chains as specific for CMV antigens. Overall, roughly 160 TCR beta chains were annotated as cytomegalovirus-associated. In the 95 to 150 validation repertoires, a later analysis found that first-cohort TCR clusters tended to co-occur.

This TCR was recovered from a man aged 18 to 29 in good health and CMV-seropositive. The sequencing sample was made of PBMCs. The chain uses TRBV28 and TRBJ2-5; D is perhaps TRBD2 (5 bases). The CDR3 nucleotides read TGTGCCAGCAGTTTTAAGCGGACCGGGGAGACCCAGTACTTC. Amino acid sequence: CASSFKRTGETQYF.